The next 26 T cell receptor beta chains were all read from a single sample in a study of monozygotic twins with inflammatory bowel disease. TCRdb re-called the 5' RACE reads; one entry per CDR3 protein, DNA not given. The record lists 150,000 to 200,000 distinct CDR3 sequences, of which the ten most abundant hold about 8%. Sequenced input: blood. Receptor source: a human donor with ulcerative colitis or Crohn's disease, or a healthy co-twin of an affected twin (not recorded which).

The rearrangement joins TRBV20-1 to TRBJ1-2. The CDR3 extends over 11 amino acids. Germline V gene data show CDR1 as DFQATT and CDR2 as SNEGSKA (reference sequence). The chain's CDR3 is CSARDRRGYTF.

The chain employs TRBV7-2 and TRBJ2-2. The CDR3 consists of 15 residues. The germline V gene has CDR1 SGHTA and CDR2 FQGNSA. Here the CDR3 reads CASSLDLLQAGELFF. The complete variable domain, with remaining parts taken from reference TRBV7-2 and TRBJ2-2, reads GAGVSQSPSNKVTEKGKDVELRCDPISGHTALYWYRQSLGQGLEFLIYFQGNSAPDKSGLPSDRFSAERTGGSVSTLTIQRTQQEDSAVYLCASSLDLLQAGELFFGEGSRLTVL.

The V gene is TRBV5-1, the J gene TRBJ1-2. The CDR3 contains 15 residues. The germline gives CDR1 SGHRS, CDR2 YFSETQ. CDR3 amino acids: CASGSGEVANYGYTF. The full variable domain, its missing parts supplied by reference TRBV5-1 and TRBJ1-2, is KAGVTQTPRYLIKTRGQQVTLSCSPISGHRSVSWYQQTPGQGLQFLFEYFSETQRNKGNFPGRFSGRQFSNSRSEMNVSTLELGDSALYLCASGSGEVANYGYTFGSGTRLTVV.

CDR3 sequence reads: CASSLAAVTEAFF. The gene calls are TRBV5-1 and TRBJ1-1. CDR3 length equals 13 residues. CDR1 is SGHRS, CDR2 YFSETQ, per germline.

The chain combines TRBV4-3 with TRBJ1-5; the TCRdb D gene call, TRBD1, has no DNA to confirm it. Germline-derived CDR1 and CDR2 are LGHNA and YSLEER. The CDR3 totals 17 residues. The CDR3 here is CASSQDLTVGSNQPQHF.

The chain combines TRBV7-2 with TRBJ2-7. From germline, CDR1 is SGHTA and CDR2 FQGNSA. The CDR3 has 14 amino acids. CDR3 in amino acids: CASSLEAVTYEQYF.

The J gene is TRBJ1-1, the V gene TRBV6-6. CDR3 length: 14 residues. CDR1 MNHNY and CDR2 SVGAGI come from the germline V gene (reference sequence). The CDR3: CASSYRGGDPEAFF.

The chain couples TRBV6-1 to TRBJ2-7; TCRdb proposes TRBD1, but this gene call is untestable without DNA. CDR3 length: 12 amino acids. From germline, CDR1 is MNHNS and CDR2 SASEGT. The CDR3 here is CASSGGAYEQYF.

The genes are TRBV7-9 and TRBJ2-1. This CDR3 region has 14 residues. Germline assignment: CDR1 SEHNR and CDR2 FQNEAQ (reference sequence). The CDR3 sequence: CASSPTSSYNEQFF. Variable domain in full (rest from reference TRBV7-9 and TRBJ2-1): DTGVSQNPRHKITKRGQNVTFRCDPISEHNRLYWYRQTLGQGPEFLTYFQNEAQLEKSRLLSDRFSAERPKGSFSTLEIQRTEQGDSAMYLCASSPTSSYNEQFFGPGTRLTVL.

The rearrangement joins TRBV15 to TRBJ2-2; the TCRdb D gene call, TRBD2, has no DNA to confirm it. Germline values: CDR1 LNHNV, CDR2 YYDKDF (reference sequence). This CDR3 is built from 17 residues. This CDR3 reads CATSREGGLQNTGELFF.

CDR3 region: CASSLRRTGNPYEQYF. J is TRBJ2-7 and V is TRBV13; no DNA is available, so the TRBD1 call from TCRdb remains unchecked. This CDR3 contains 16 residues. Germline V gene lookup returns CDR1 PRHDT and CDR2 FYEKMQ (reference sequence).

The chain is built from TRBV6-5 and TRBJ1-2; TCRdb's assignment of TRBD1 cannot be checked, as there is no DNA. CDR3 length: 15 amino acids. Germline values: CDR1 MNHEY, CDR2 SVGAGI. The CDR3: CASSYLTNRVHGYTF.

The J gene is TRBJ1-2, the V gene TRBV7-6; TCRdb's assignment of TRBD1 cannot be checked, as there is no DNA. The CDR3 is 13 residues long. CDR1 is SGHVS, CDR2 FNYEAQ, per germline. This chain's CDR3 is CASSLGQGHGYTF.

The CDR3 loop reads CASSPNPSPGVGGELFF. The chain carries TRBV19 and TRBJ2-2; TCRdb reports TRBD1, a call that lacks DNA to check it against. Germline CDR1 reads LNHDA; CDR2 reads SQIVND (reference sequence). The CDR3 runs 17 residues.

This rearrangement joins TRBV27 to TRBJ2-1; TCRdb lists TRBD2, though no DNA is available to test this call. The CDR3 is 14 amino acids. Per the germline V gene, CDR1 is MNHEY and CDR2 is SMNVEV (reference sequence). The CDR3 reads CASSLSGRGNEQFF.

The chain combines TRBV5-1 with TRBJ2-6. CDR1 is SGHRS and CDR2 is YFSETQ in the germline V gene. This CDR3 is 15 amino acids long. The chain's CDR3 is CASSLRFSGANVLTF.

The V and J genes are TRBV3-1 and TRBJ2-7; there is no DNA to check the TCRdb D call of TRBD1. The CDR3 has 17 residues. Germline V gene data show CDR1 as LGHDT and CDR2 as YNNKEL (reference sequence). The CDR3 sequence is CASSQAPGTGGSYEQYF.

The chain combines TRBV5-6 with TRBJ1-1. The CDR3 spans 15 residues. The germline V gene has CDR1 SGHDT and CDR2 YYEEEE. The CDR3 spells CASSLAIQLNTEAFF.

V usage is TRBV29-1 and J usage is TRBJ1-2; TCRdb names TRBD1, which stays unverified in the absence of DNA. Germline V CDR1 and CDR2: SQVTM, ANQGSEA. There are 14 residues in the CDR3. The chain's CDR3 is CSVERQGGGYGYTF.

V is TRBV2 and J is TRBJ1-4. The CDR3 consists of 14 residues. Germline-derived CDR1 and CDR2 are SNHLY and FYNNEI. The CDR3 is CASSEGTHSEKLFF.

J is TRBJ2-3 and V is TRBV5-1; as DNA is missing, the TRBD2 call by TCRdb cannot be tested. Germline loops: CDR1 SGHRS, CDR2 YFSETQ. The CDR3 spans 15 residues. The CDR3 sequence: CASSLGGQTTDTQYF.

This chain uses TRBV12-3 or TRBV12-4 with TRBJ1-6. This CDR3 region has 14 residues. CDR3 loop: CASSSSSGNSPLHF.

The V gene is TRBV27, the J gene TRBJ1-6; TCRdb's D gene call, TRBD1, goes unchecked for lack of DNA. Germline V CDR1 and CDR2: MNHEY, SMNVEV (reference sequence). CDR3 length: 16 residues. CDR3 loop: CASSLTGTGYDSPLHF.

The chain carries TRBV5-4 and TRBJ2-5; TCRdb lists TRBD2, though no DNA is available to test this call. CDR1 and CDR2 (germline): SGHNT, YYREEE (reference sequence). The length of the CDR3 is 16 residues. The CDR3 loop is CASSLKREDGKETQYF.

This chain's CDR3 is CASSPRKRGGLDTQYF. The V and J genes are TRBV7-2 and TRBJ2-3; TCRdb calls TRBD2, which cannot be checked without DNA. The germline CDR1 and CDR2 sequences are SGHTA and FQGNSA. The CDR3 has 16 amino acids.

The chain combines TRBV20-1 with TRBJ2-1; TCRdb calls TRBD2, which cannot be checked without DNA. Germline CDR1 reads DFQATT; CDR2 reads SNEGSKA (reference sequence). This CDR3 contains 20 residues. The CDR3 loop is CSANSWGTSGGLNSYNEQFF.